Listed below are T cell receptor beta chains from one sample, sequenced in a study of CD8+CD57+ T cells in acquired aplastic anemia. TCRdb reprocessed the reads with MiXCR, giving one entry per CDR3 protein. Of roughly 98,000 distinct CDR3 sequences detected, 55% to 80% appear once; the ten largest clones hold over 55%. Sequencing was done on a sample of sorted CD4+, CD8+, or CD8+CD57+ T cells (not recorded which) from PBMCs. These receptors were obtained from a human donor with aplastic anemia. Both conserved end residues are part of each CDR3. Each record gives: J gene, clone size, V gene, D gene, CDR3 DNA, CDR3 protein. A D gene is named only where the DNA matches it firmly. The size of a clone is reported for some rows only, either as once, few or many, or as a class for expanded clones.

TRBJ1-5	.	TRBV10-2	TRBD1	TGCGCCAGCAGTGGGACAGGGAGGGACGGGGCCCAGCATTTT	CASSGTGRDGAQHF
TRBJ1-1	once	TRBV6-5	.	TGTGCCAGCAGTTACTTTTACAGGACGGGGTGGGCGGCTGAAGCTTTCTTT	CASSYFYRTGWAAEAFF
TRBJ2-1	.	TRBV10-2	TRBD1	TGCGCCAGCATCGCCGGGACAGGGAGGAACAATGAGCAGTTCTTC	CASIAGTGRNNEQFF
TRBJ1-2	.	TRBV19	.	TGTGCCAGTAGTATTACAGCCACTAACTATGGCTACACCTTC	CASSITATNYGYTF
TRBJ2-2	.	TRBV15	TRBD2	TGTGCCACCAGCAAGCTAGCGGGAGCCACCGGGGAGCTGTTTTTT	CATSKLAGATGELFF
TRBJ1-1	.	TRBV29-1	.	TGCAGCGCCCGGGGGGTAGGCACTGAAGCTTTCTTT	CSARGVGTEAFF
TRBJ2-1	.	TRBV29-1	TRBD2	TGCAGCGTCGGGACTAGCGGGAGGTATGAGCAGTTCTTC	CSVGTSGRYEQFF
TRBJ1-1	.	TRBV20-1	.	TGCAGTGCTAGAAACCTCAACGGGCGGGAGAACACTGAAGCTTTCTTT	CSARNLNGRENTEAFF
TRBJ1-1	.	TRBV7-2	.	TGTGCCAGCAGCTTCGCGCCAGTGAACACTGAAGCTTTCTTT	CASSFAPVNTEAFF
TRBJ2-1	.	TRBV10-1	TRBD2	TGCGCCTCGAAGGGACTAGCGGGAGACTCCTACAATGAGCAGTTCTTC	CASKGLAGDSYNEQFF
TRBJ2-7	.	TRBV10-3	.	TGTGCCATCAGTAAATCAGGGCTCAGCTCCTACGAGCAGTACTTC	CAISKSGLSSYEQYF
TRBJ2-3	.	TRBV10-1	.	TGCGCCAGCAGAGAATCCCCCAGCACAGATACGCAGTATTTT	CASRESPSTDTQYF
TRBJ2-7	.	TRBV2	.	TGTGCCAGCAGTCCAGCTAGGAACGGCAATCCCTCGTACTTC	CASSPARNGNPSYF
TRBJ2-3	.	TRBV24-1	.	TGTGCCACCAGTGAGTCAGGCCGCACAGATACGCAGTATTTT	CATSESGRTDTQYF
TRBJ2-1	once	TRBV29-1	.	TGCAGCGTTAATTCCGGCCATGAGCAGTTCTTC	CSVNSGHEQFF
TRBJ2-1	.	TRBV24-1	TRBD2	TGTGCCACCAGTGGGGAGGGCCCAATCTACAATGAGCAGTTCTTC	CATSGEGPIYNEQFF
TRBJ1-6	.	TRBV9	TRBD1	TGTGCCAGCAGCGGCCGGGACAGGGGGCTATGGGGTTCACCCCTCCACTTT	CASSGRDRGLWGSPLHF
TRBJ2-7	few	TRBV20-1	.	TGCAGTGCTCCGTTGTCGACCCGTGGACCAGAGCAGTACTTC	CSAPLSTRGPEQYF
TRBJ1-4	.	TRBV15	.	TGTGCCACCAGTCCTATCCCGGACGGGGAAAAACTGTTTTTT	CATSPIPDGEKLFF
TRBJ2-7	.	TRBV7-2	TRBD2	TGTGCCAGCAGCTCCGTCGGGGGGGCGTCCAACGAGCAGTGCTTC	CASSSVGGASNEQCF
TRBJ2-7	few	TRBV15	TRBD2	TGTGCCACCGCTGTGGGGACTAGCGGGTCCTACGAGCAGTACTTC	CATAVGTSGSYEQYF
TRBJ1-2	.	TRBV9	TRBD1	TGTGCCAGCAGCCCACGGACAGGGGAGGATGGCTACACCTTC	CASSPRTGEDGYTF
TRBJ2-7	.	TRBV10-3	.	TGTGCCATCAGTGGGACAGCCTCCTACGAGCAGTACTTC	CAISGTASYEQYF
TRBJ1-5	.	TRBV20-1	.	TGCAGTGCTAGAGATGGGTCTGGCAATCAGCCCCAGCATTTT	CSARDGSGNQPQHF
TRBJ2-5	.	TRBV20-1	.	TGCAGTGCTAGAGATCAAGCGCTAGCGAACCAAGAGACCCAGTACTTC	CSARDQALANQETQYF
TRBJ2-3	.	TRBV29-1	TRBD2	TGCAGCGTTCTACCGGGACTAGCGGGGCAGGGTACGCAGTATTTT	CSVLPGLAGQGTQYF
TRBJ1-1	.	TRBV10-1	.	TGCGCCAGCAGTGAGAGGTATCGGGTTAGGTGGACTGAAGCTTTCTTT	CASSERYRVRWTEAFF
TRBJ1-2	.	TRBV19	TRBD1	TGTGCCAGTAGGGACCCGGGACAGGGAGGCGACACCTTC	CASRDPGQGGDTF
TRBJ2-3	.	TRBV10-1	.	TGCGCCAGCGGCACAGGGAACACGCAGTATTTT	CASGTGNTQYF
TRBJ1-6	.	TRBV7-9	.	TGTGCCAGCAGCTTCCCCCCTACAGGCCCGGCGAATTCACCCCTCCACTTT	CASSFPPTGPANSPLHF
TRBJ2-7	few	TRBV15	TRBD2	TGTGCCACCAGCAGAGATACACTAGCGGACTCCTACGAGCAGTACTTC	CATSRDTLADSYEQYF
TRBJ1-2	.	TRBV29-1	.	TGCAGCGTTGAAGATCTAAAAGAAAACTATGGCTACACCTTC	CSVEDLKENYGYTF
TRBJ2-3	.	TRBV10-3	.	TGTGCCATCAGTGAGTCATTCCCAGGGACAGATACGCAGTATTTT	CAISESFPGTDTQYF
TRBJ1-2	.	TRBV10-2	.	TGCGCCAGCATGGGTTACCGGAGACCCTATGGCTACACCTTC	CASMGYRRPYGYTF
TRBJ2-5	.	TRBV25-1	TRBD1	TGTGCCAGCAGTGGACAGGGTTGGGAGACCCAGTACTTC	CASSGQGWETQYF
TRBJ2-3	.	TRBV24-1	TRBD1	TGTGCCACCAGTGACTATGGGACAGGGAGTGGAGATACGCAGTATTTT	CATSDYGTGSGDTQYF
TRBJ1-1	.	TRBV7-2	.	TGTGCCAGCAGCTTCCGGACAGTAACTGAAGCTTTCTTT	CASSFRTVTEAFF
TRBJ1-2	.	TRBV20-1	.	TGCAGTGCTAGAAAGGGTCCGAACTATGGCTACACCTTC	CSARKGPNYGYTF
TRBJ2-3	.	TRBV5-1	.	TGCGCCAGCAGCTCCTTGCCGGCAGATACGCAGTATTTT	CASSSLPADTQYF
TRBJ2-1	many	TRBV6-6	TRBD2	TGTGCCAGCAGTTACTCTCGACTAGCGGCCAATGAGCAGTTCTTC	CASSYSRLAANEQFF
TRBJ2-2	.	TRBV29-1	.	TGCAGCGTTGTGACAGTGAACACCGGGGAGCTGTTTTTT	CSVVTVNTGELFF
TRBJ2-3	.	TRBV7-3	.	TGTGCCAGCAGCTTAACGGGAGGCCTAAGCACAGATACGCAGTATTTT	CASSLTGGLSTDTQYF
TRBJ2-5	once	TRBV7-9	TRBD1	TGTGCCAGCAGCGCGGAACAGGGGGCGCCGGTTGAGACCCAGTACTTC	CASSAEQGAPVETQYF
TRBJ2-5	.	TRBV10-3	.	TGTGCCATCAGGGACGGGGGTAGCGCAGAGACCCAGTACTTC	CAIRDGGSAETQYF
TRBJ1-2	.	TRBV10-3	TRBD1	TGTGCCAGCAGTGTGGAGGGGGCCCACTATGGCTACACCTTC	CASSVEGAHYGYTF
TRBJ1-6	.	TRBV29-1	.	TGCAGCGTTGGGACAAGTAATTCACCCCCCCACTTT	CSVGTSNSPPHF
TRBJ2-2	.	TRBV5-1	.	TGCGCCAGCGGGGGGGCAGGAACCGGGGAGCTGTTTTTT	CASGGAGTGELFF
TRBJ1-5	.	TRBV7-6	.	TGTGCCAGCAGCTTAGTCCAAGATCAGCCCCAGCATTTT	CASSLVQDQPQHF
TRBJ1-1	.	TRBV20-1	.	TGCAGTGCCAAGGGTGGGAACACTGAAGCTTTCTTT	CSAKGGNTEAFF
TRBJ2-2	.	TRBV29-1	.	TGCAGCGCCGTGAGTGACACCGGGGAGCTGTTTTTT	CSAVSDTGELFF
TRBJ1-6	.	TRBV7-8	.	TGTGCCAGCAGCCGAAGGGACACGGTTTTACATTCACCCCTCCACTTT	CASSRRDTVLHSPLHF
TRBJ2-7	once	TRBV20-1	TRBD1	TGCAGTGCTAGGGACAGGGAGTTCTCCTACGAGCAGTACTTC	CSARDREFSYEQYF
TRBJ2-7	.	TRBV7-3	TRBD1	TGTGCCAGCAGCTCCACAGGGGCAACCTACGAGCAGTACTTC	CASSSTGATYEQYF
TRBJ1-3	.	TRBV24-1	.	TGTGCCACCACGGGACACAACTATACTGGAAACACCATATATTTT	CATTGHNYTGNTIYF
TRBJ2-7	.	TRBV5-5	TRBD2	TGTGCCAGCAGTACCGGGACTAGCAACCTCTACGAGCAGTACTTC	CASSTGTSNLYEQYF
TRBJ2-5	.	TRBV29-1	TRBD1	TGCAGCGTTGCGGGCAGGGGCAGGGGGGAGACCCAGTACTTC	CSVAGRGRGETQYF
TRBJ1-2	.	TRBV4-3	.	TGCGCCAGCAGCCAACCCGAGGCGGCTTCGAGTTATGGCTACACCTTC	CASSQPEAASSYGYTF
TRBJ2-3	.	TRBV29-1	.	TGCAGCGTCACACCTCCTGGGGGGTGCACAGATACGCAGTATTTT	CSVTPPGGCTDTQYF